This T cell receptor beta chain was profiled in a study of blood T cell repertoires in COVID-19 (dated by TCRdb to 2018 to 2021). Regarding the complete study: Samples covering the acute and convalescent phases of COVID-19 were provided by collaborators in the United States, Italy and Spain. The prospective study material was composed of cDNA or gDNA derived from T cells, B-cell-depleted T cells, or PBMCs. Subjects who had been exposed to COVID-19, were actively infected with it, or had recovered from it provided the deeply sampled blood TCRbeta repertoires that made up the dataset. The repertoires were made available in a free public database intended to serve as a resource for research on the immune response to SARS-CoV-2. Samples came from the ongoing ImmuneRACE study (first 160 participants) plus 1,254 subjects from 6 global collaborators. A de-identified subject ID, COVID-19 status, age in years and sex were almost always included in the sample metadata. Where available, HLA class I and class II types were taken from metadata supplied by the sample provider and were not determined by assay-based typing. The paper as a whole reports these results and caveats: The quantity of clinical and demographic metadata differed by source and by participant and was supplied without curation.

The collaborating institutions used their own protocols to collect whole blood in K2EDTA tubes. For TCRbeta analysis, collaborators shipped samples as frozen whole blood, isolated PBMCs, or DNA extracted from either of those sample types. In the case of this clone: Its antigen is currently not known. No much larger clonotype is one base removed from it; base qualities were not supplied.

Spanning cysteine to phenylalanine, the CDR3 consists of 16 amino acids. Just CDR3 DNA is preserved here, 48 bases in frame from base 1. Trimming takes 1 base off V and 5 bases off J; junction bases not matched to a gene: 6. Per the germline V gene, MNHEY is the CDR1 and SVGAGI is the CDR2. TCRbeta CDR3 regions were amplified from genomic DNA by means of the immunoSEQ Assay, a bias-controlled multiplex PCR. The original methods were these. Nucleated cell counts per sample were estimated from amplification of reference gene primers within the assay. To quantify the absolute abundance of each unique TCRbeta CDR3 rearrangement, sequence reads were collapsed and filtered. For each sample, productive Simpson clonality was calculated as the square root of Simpson's diversity index across productive rearrangements. TCRdb stores this immuneACCESS table with in-frame sequences only. Part of the clones is absent; in the studies checked, under half of the shortfall reflects unresolved V genes, and no reason is known for the rest. The V and J calls and clone size come from that table; D and trimming were worked out from the DNA. This sample holds around 250,000 clones; over 75% were observed only once. The top ten constitute 8% to 9.5% of the sample.

The chain is assembled from TRBV6-5 and TRBJ2-1, with 9 bases in between that match TRBD2. The sequence was collected from a human donor in a cohort sampled during active COVID-19. The sequencing input was peripheral blood. CDR3 sequence: CASSYWASGTNNEQFF. At the DNA level, the sequence is TGTGCCAGCAGTTACTGGGCTAGCGGGACCAACAATGAGCAGTTCTTC.